This TCR beta chain comes out of a study of blood T cell repertoires in COVID-19. Unmatched junction bases numbered 7, after V lost 3 bases and J lost 2 bases. This CDR3 is built from 15 residues. Germline V CDR1 and CDR2: MGHDK, SYGVNS. Profiled with immunoSEQ multiplex PCR; TCRdb holds only in-frame clones, not every one. The table shows 350,000 or so clones, with 80% to 90% occurring only once. Sequenced sample: PBMCs or T cells enriched from blood (not recorded which). This TCR came from a woman aged 40-49 years with acute COVID-19. This chain links TRBV25-1 with TRBJ2-7; the match to TRBD1 covers 7 bases. The CDR3 loop is CASSDPGTAPYEQYF. CDR3 nucleotides: TGTGCCAGCAGTGATCCCGGGACAGCTCCCTACGAGCAGTACTTC.